This TCR beta chain originates from a study of CD4 T cells in relation to SARS-CoV-2 and coronaviruses. Findings of the study overall: Compared with monoreactive clones, crossreactive clones showed significantly weaker SARS-CoV-2 expansion.

Remarks on this clone: Its antigen is not known.

The method was immunoSEQ multiplex PCR; TCRdb's version includes in-frame clones alone and lacks a portion of them. The table shows 30,000 or so clones, with around 78% occurring only once. The unexposed donors gave CD4+ T cells in about 2010-2019, prior to COVID-19. After less than 11 days of culture, CD4+ T cells were isolated. Cells permitting, SARS-CoV-2 S/N and four cold-coronavirus spikes were tested on unexposed-donor CD4+ T cells. Sequencing used CD4+ T cells from PBMCs, cultured in vitro. The sequence was collected from a human donor in good health.

DNA for the CDR3: TGTGCCTGGAGTGTTACAGGGGACCTACAGCCCCAGCATTTT. Residues: CAWSVTGDLQPQHF. This chain joins TRBV30 and TRBJ1-5; 7 positions match TRBD1. The CDR3 is 14 amino acids. Germline V lookup: CDR1 GTSNPN, CDR2 SVGIG (reference sequence). V dropped 0 bases and J dropped 7; count of bases not matched to a gene: 6.